This TCR beta chain comes out of a study of T cells in Graves' hyperthyroidism and ophthalmopathy. The ends were cut back, 6 bases at V and 1 base at J, with 6 bases in the middle. CDR1 and CDR2 from the germline V gene are SNHLY and FYNNEI. This CDR3 is 13 amino acids long. Amplification of TCR beta CDR3 regions was performed using RNA transcripts as template. TCR CDR3 underwent first-round RT-PCR with the HTBI primer set. TCRdb independently ran MiXCR on the multiplex PCR reads; one entry per CDR3 protein. Seen here are 300,000 to 450,000 distinct CDR3 sequences, about 15% observed once, and the top ten hold 25% to 35%. Pregnant or lactating patients were excluded, as were those with uncontrolled infection or other autoimmune disease. The authors obtained PBMCs from over 8 ml of fresh peripheral blood. In its sample, this clonotype was seen many times.

This chain links TRBV2 with TRBJ2-2; D is uncertain. This sequence originates from a woman in her late teens or twenties with Graves' hyperthyroidism that later progressed to Graves' ophthalmopathy. Material for sequencing was blood. Written as DNA, the CDR3 is TGTGCCAGCAGGTTGGAGAACACCGGGGAGCTGTTTTTT. It specifies CASRLENTGELFF.